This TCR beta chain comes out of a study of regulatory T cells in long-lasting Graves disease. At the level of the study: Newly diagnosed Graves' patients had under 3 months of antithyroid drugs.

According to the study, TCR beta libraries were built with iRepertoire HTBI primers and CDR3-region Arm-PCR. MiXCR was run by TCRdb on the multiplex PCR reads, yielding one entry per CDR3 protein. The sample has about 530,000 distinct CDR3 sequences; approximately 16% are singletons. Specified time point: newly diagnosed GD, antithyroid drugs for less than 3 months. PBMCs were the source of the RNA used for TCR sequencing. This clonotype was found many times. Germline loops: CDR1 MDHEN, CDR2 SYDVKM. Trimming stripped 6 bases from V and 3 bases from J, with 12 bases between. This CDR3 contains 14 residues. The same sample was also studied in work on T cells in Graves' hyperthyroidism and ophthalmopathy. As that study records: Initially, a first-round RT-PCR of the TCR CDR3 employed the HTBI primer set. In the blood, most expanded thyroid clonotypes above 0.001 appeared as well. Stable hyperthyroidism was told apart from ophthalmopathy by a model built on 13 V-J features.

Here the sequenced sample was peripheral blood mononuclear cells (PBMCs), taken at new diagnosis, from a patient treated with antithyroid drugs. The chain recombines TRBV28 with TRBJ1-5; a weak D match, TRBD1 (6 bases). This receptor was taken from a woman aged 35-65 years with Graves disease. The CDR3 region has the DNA TGTGCCAGCAGCTTCACAGGGATCAATCAGCCCCAGCATTTT. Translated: CASSFTGINQPQHF. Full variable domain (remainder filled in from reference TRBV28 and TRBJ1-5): DVKVTQSSRYLVKRTGEKVFLECVQDMDHENMFWYRQDPGLGLRLIYFSYDVKMKEKGDIPEGYSVSREKKERFSLILESASTNQTSMYLCASSFTGINQPQHFGDGTRLSIL.